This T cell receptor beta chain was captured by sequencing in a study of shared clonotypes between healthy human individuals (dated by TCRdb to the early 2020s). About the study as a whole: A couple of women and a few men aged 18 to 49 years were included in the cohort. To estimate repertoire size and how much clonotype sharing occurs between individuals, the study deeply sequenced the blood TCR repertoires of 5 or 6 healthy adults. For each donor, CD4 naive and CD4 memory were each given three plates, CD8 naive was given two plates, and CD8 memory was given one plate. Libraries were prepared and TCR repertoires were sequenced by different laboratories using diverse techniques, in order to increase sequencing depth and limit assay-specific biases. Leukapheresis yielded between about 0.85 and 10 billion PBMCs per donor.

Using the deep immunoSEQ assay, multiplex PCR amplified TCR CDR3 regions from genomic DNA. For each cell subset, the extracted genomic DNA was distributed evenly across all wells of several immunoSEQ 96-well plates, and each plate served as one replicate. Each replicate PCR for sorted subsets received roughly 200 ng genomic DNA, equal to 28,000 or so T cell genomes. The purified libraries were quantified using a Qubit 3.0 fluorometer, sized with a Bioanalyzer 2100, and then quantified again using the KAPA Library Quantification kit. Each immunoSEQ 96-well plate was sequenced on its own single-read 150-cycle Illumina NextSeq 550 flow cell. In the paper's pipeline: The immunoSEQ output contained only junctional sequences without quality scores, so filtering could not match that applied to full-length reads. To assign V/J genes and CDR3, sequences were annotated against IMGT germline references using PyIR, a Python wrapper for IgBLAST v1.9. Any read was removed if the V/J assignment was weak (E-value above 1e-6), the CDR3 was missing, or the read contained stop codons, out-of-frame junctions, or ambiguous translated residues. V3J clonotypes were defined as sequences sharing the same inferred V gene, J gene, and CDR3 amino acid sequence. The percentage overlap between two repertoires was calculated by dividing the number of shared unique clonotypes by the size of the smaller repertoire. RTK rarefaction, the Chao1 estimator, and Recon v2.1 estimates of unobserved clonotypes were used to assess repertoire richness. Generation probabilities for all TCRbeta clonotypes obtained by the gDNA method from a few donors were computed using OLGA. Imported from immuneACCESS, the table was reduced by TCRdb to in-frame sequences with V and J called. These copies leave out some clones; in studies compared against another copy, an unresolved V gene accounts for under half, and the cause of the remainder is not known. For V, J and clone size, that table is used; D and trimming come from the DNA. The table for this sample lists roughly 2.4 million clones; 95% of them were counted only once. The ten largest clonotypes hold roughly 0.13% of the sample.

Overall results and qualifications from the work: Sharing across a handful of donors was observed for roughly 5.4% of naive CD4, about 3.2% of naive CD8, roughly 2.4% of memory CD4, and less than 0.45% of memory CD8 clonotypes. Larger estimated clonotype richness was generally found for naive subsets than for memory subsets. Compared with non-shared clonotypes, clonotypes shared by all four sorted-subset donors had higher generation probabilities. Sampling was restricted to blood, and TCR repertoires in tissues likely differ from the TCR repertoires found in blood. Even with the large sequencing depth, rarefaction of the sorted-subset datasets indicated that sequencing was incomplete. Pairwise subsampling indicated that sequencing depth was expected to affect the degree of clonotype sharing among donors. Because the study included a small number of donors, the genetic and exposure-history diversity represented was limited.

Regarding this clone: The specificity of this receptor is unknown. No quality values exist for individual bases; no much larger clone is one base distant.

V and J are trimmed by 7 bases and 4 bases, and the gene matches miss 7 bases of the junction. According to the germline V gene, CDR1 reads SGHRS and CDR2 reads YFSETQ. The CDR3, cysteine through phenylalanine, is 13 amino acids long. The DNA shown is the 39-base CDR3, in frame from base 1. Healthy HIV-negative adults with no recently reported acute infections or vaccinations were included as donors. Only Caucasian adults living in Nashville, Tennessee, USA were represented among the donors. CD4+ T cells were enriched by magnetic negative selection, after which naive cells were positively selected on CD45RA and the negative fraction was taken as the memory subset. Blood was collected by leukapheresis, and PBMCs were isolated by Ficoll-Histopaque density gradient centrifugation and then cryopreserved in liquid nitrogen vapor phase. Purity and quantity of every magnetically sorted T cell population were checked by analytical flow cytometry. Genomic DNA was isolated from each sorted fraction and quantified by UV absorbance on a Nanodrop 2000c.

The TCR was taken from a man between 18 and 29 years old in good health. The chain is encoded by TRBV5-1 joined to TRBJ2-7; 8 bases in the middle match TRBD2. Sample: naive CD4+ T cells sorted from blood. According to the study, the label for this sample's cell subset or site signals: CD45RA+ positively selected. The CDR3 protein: CASPRLAGYEQYF. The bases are TGCGCCAGCCCCCGGCTAGCGGGTTACGAGCAGTACTTC.